These 23 T cell receptor beta chains came from one sample sequenced in a study of blood T cell repertoires in COVID-19. Sequenced by immunoSEQ multiplex PCR; TCRdb stores in-frame clones only, minus some. In the table there are approximately 65,000 clones, 70% to 90% of which are singletons. Sample: peripheral blood. These TCRs come from a man aged 45 to 65 with acute or convalescent COVID-19.

V and J are TRBV6-5 and TRBJ1-1; 9 bases align to TRBD1. Germline V gives CDR1 MNHEY, CDR2 SVGAGI. Trimming took 6 bases from V and 2 from J; bases not matched to a gene: 4. The length of the CDR3 is 14 residues. CDR3: CASRIQGANTEAFF. The CDR3 DNA follows: TGTGCCAGCAGGATACAGGGGGCTAACACTGAAGCTTTCTTT.

The CDR3 region has the DNA TGTGCCAGTAGTATAGGAAGGGGTAGCACTGAAGCTTTCTTT. This codes for CASSIGRGSTEAFF. The chain links TRBV19 to TRBJ1-1, with D tentatively TRBD1 (5 bases). The CDR3 loop spans 14 amino acids. The ends were cut back, 1 base at V and 4 bases at J, with 10 bases in the middle. Germline loops: CDR1 LNHDA, CDR2 SQIVND (reference sequence).

V is TRBV11-2 and J is TRBJ1-5; D is unresolved. CDR3 length: 13 amino acids. The V end lost 3 bases, the J end lost 4 bases, and 7 bases lay between the germline ends. From germline, CDR1 is SGHAT and CDR2 FQNNGV. CDR3 nucleotides: TGTGCCAGCAGCTTGGGCCTGAATCAGCCCCAGCATTTT. This translates into CASSLGLNQPQHF.

The J gene is TRBJ2-1, the V gene TRBV27; TRBD2 matches 8 bases. The length of the CDR3 is 15 residues. Losses at the gene ends were 6 bases for V and 2 bases for J; bases not matched to a gene: 6. CDR1 is MNHEY and CDR2 is SMNVEV in the germline V gene (reference sequence). CDR3 DNA: TGTGCCAGCAGCAACTTCGGGAGGGCCTACAATGAGCAGTTCTTC. This gives the protein CASSNFGRAYNEQFF.

CDR3 DNA sequence: TGCGCCAGCAGCGCAGTTGGGGGCTCGGACGAGCAGTACTTC. This gives the protein CASSAVGGSDEQYF. The genes are TRBV5-1 and TRBJ2-7; D is perhaps TRBD1 (6 bases). The germline CDR1 and CDR2 sequences are SGHRS and YFSETQ. CDR3 length equals 14 residues. V was clipped by 4 bases and J by 5 bases, with 16 bases between them.

V and J are TRBV2 and TRBJ2-5; 10 bases match TRBD1. CDR3 length equals 16 residues. CDR1 and CDR2 from the germline V gene are SNHLY and FYNNEI. V lost 3 bases and J lost 4; bases outside the gene matches: 8. In nucleotides, the CDR3 is TGTGCCAGCAGTGACAGAGGGGACAGGGGTAGAGAGACCCAGTACTTC. Its protein product is CASSDRGDRGRETQYF.

There are a few counts of this clone. The chain joins TRBV18 to TRBJ1-2; D is ambiguous. CDR3 length: 15 residues. The V end was cut by 0 bases, the J end by 2 bases, with 10 bases between. Germline V gene sequence: CDR1 KGHSH, CDR2 LQKENI. CDR3: CASSPPTTGNYGYTF. CDR3 DNA: TGTGCCAGCTCACCACCAACGACGGGAAACTATGGCTACACCTTC. The entire variable domain, with the rest obtained from reference TRBV18 and TRBJ1-2, is as follows: NAGVMQNPRHLVRRRGQEARLRCSPMKGHSHVYWYRQLPEEGLKFMVYLQKENIIDESGMPKERFSAEFPKEGPSILRIQQVVRGDSAAYFCASSPPTTGNYGYTFGSGTRLTVV.

The chain uses TRBV19 and TRBJ1-2; 8 bases fit TRBD1. The V gene's germline CDR1 is LNHDA and CDR2 SQIVND (reference sequence). CDR3 length: 13 amino acids. Trimming cost V 7 bases and J 8 bases; bases outside gene matches: 9. CDR3 bases: TGTGCCAGTACCCATAGGACAGGGAACGGCTACACCTTC. Its translation: CASTHRTGNGYTF. The full variable domain, in which reference TRBV19 and TRBJ1-2 provide the parts outside the CDR3, is DGGITQSPKYLFRKEGQNVTLSCEQNLNHDAMYWYRQDPGQGLRLIYYSQIVNDFQKGDIAEGYSVSREKKESFPLTVTSAQKNPTAFYLCASTHRTGNGYTFGSGTRLTVV.

The chain employs TRBV21-1 and TRBJ2-1; TRBD1 is the table's D call and was not checked against the DNA. TRBV21-1 is a recognized pseudogene. The CDR3 is 16 amino acids. Written as DNA, the CDR3 is TGTGCCAGCTGGTCAGGGGGTCTAGCTCTCGAAAATGAGCAGTTCTTC. Protein sequence: CASWSGGLALENEQFF.

This chain uses TRBV19 with TRBJ2-1, with D perhaps TRBD2 (6 bases). CDR1 and CDR2 from the germline V gene are LNHDA and SQIVND (reference sequence). The ends were cut back, 1 base at V and 4 bases at J, with 11 bases in the middle. The CDR3 spans 15 residues. CDR3 sequence (DNA): TGTGCCAGTAGTATAGGAGCGGGCTCATACAATGAGCAGTTCTTC. Translation: CASSIGAGSYNEQFF.

V and J are TRBV12-3 or TRBV12-4 and TRBJ2-2; D is unclear. This CDR3 is 13 amino acids long. V was cut by 1 base and J by 6 bases, with 6 bases left in between. CDR3: CASSLGRSGELFF. In DNA form, the CDR3 reads TGTGCCAGCAGTTTAGGGCGGTCCGGGGAGCTGTTTTTT.

The rearrangement joins TRBV27 to TRBJ2-1; a possible D gene is TRBD2 (6 bases). Germline lookup yields CDR1 MNHEY and CDR2 SMNVEV (reference sequence). Trimming shortened V by 2 bases and J by 10 bases, and 18 bases separated the two germline ends. The CDR3 is 15 amino acids. CDR3 amino acids: CASSLIRLGEGEQFF. Written as DNA, the CDR3 is TGTGCCAGCAGTTTAATCCGACTAGGAGAAGGAGAGCAGTTCTTC.

The sample holds one count of this clone. The chain combines TRBV27 with TRBJ1-5; D remains ambiguous. CDR3 length equals 13 residues. Germline V gene data show CDR1 as MNHEY and CDR2 as SMNVEV (reference sequence). Trimming cost V 6 bases and J 7 bases, with 13 bases left between them. CDR3 DNA sequence: TGTGCCAGCAGCCCTATAACGGGGCAGCCCCAGCATTTT. Protein sequence: CASSPITGQPQHF.

The chain links TRBV7-3 to TRBJ1-1; possibly TRBD1 for D (5 bases). Per the germline V gene, CDR1 is SGHTA and CDR2 is FQGTGA. The V gene lost 8 bases and the J gene lost 1 base, with 11 bases spanning the gap. CDR3 size: 13 residues. The CDR3 DNA follows: TGTGCCAGCGCGGGGGGATGGAACACTGAAGCTTTCTTT. Encoded protein: CASAGGWNTEAFF.

V is TRBV14 and J is TRBJ2-7; D is possibly TRBD1 (5 bases). Trimming removed 5 bases from V and 1 base from J, with 15 bases in between. Germline V gives CDR1 SGHDN, CDR2 FVKESK. This CDR3 has 15 residues. The DNA of the CDR3 is TGTGCCAGCAGCGAGCAGGGTTATCCGTCCTACGAGCAGTACTTC. Its translation: CASSEQGYPSYEQYF.

This clone has more than one count but fewer than ten. This chain uses TRBV7-9 with TRBJ1-2, with TRBD1 matching over 7 bases. The J segment lost 6 bases and the V segment lost 5 bases, leaving 6 bases of the junction unmatched. Germline CDR1 reads SEHNR; CDR2 reads FQNEAQ (reference sequence). The CDR3 is made up of 13 amino acids. CDR3 sequence: CASSAQGPHGYTF. The CDR3 bases are TGTGCCAGCAGCGCACAGGGGCCACATGGCTACACCTTC.

The gene calls are TRBV7-9 and TRBJ2-3; D not resolved. From germline, CDR1 is SEHNR and CDR2 FQNEAQ (reference sequence). Trimming took 5 bases from V and 3 from J, leaving 9 bases between them. The CDR3 spans 13 residues. CDR3 sequence (DNA): TGTGCCAGCAGCCGCCTAGAAACAGATACGCAGTATTTT. Translation gives CASSRLETDTQYF.

V usage is TRBV9 and J usage is TRBJ1-1; 7 bases are shared with TRBD1. CDR1 is SGDLS and CDR2 is YYNGEE in the germline V gene. The CDR3 sequence is 12 residues long. After removal of 0 bases from V and 9 bases from J, the junction contained 2 bases not matched to a gene. DNA of the CDR3: TGTGCCAGCAGCGTAGGGGACAGCCAAGCTTTCTTT. Translating it yields CASSVGDSQAFF.

This chain joins TRBV3-1 (or the pseudogene TRBV3-2) and TRBJ1-1; the D is unclear. Trimming shortened V by 5 bases and J by 1 base, and 8 bases separated the two germline ends. CDR1 and CDR2 from the germline V gene are LGHDT and YNNKEL (reference sequence). This CDR3 spans 13 amino acids. The CDR3 loop is CASSETRNTEAFF. Written as DNA, the CDR3 is TGTGCCAGCAGCGAGACTAGGAACACTGAAGCTTTCTTT.

J is TRBJ1-4 and V is TRBV6-5; TRBD1 agrees at 7 bases. V shed 2 bases and J 7 bases; nucleotides not matched to a gene: 4. The CDR3 totals 14 residues. CDR1 and CDR2 (germline): MNHEY, SVGAGI. The CDR3 protein is CASSYDRVTEKLFF. CDR3 DNA sequence: TGTGCCAGCAGTTACGACAGGGTAACTGAAAAACTGTTTTTT.

The rearrangement uses TRBV3-1 (or the pseudogene TRBV3-2) and TRBJ1-5; TRBD1 might be the D (6 bases). Germline CDR1 is LGHDT and CDR2 is YNNKEL (reference sequence). The CDR3 is made up of 14 amino acids. V was pared by 1 base and J by 6 bases, with 10 bases between. The CDR3 bases are TGTGCCAGCAGCCAAGCCCTGGACAGTCAGCCCCAGCATTTT. Protein sequence: CASSQALDSQPQHF.

The rearrangement uses TRBV30 and TRBJ1-1, with TRBD1 identical over 8 bases. There are 11 residues in the CDR3. With V trimmed by 8 bases and J by 6 bases, 5 bases remained unmatched. Per germline, CDR1 GTSNPN and CDR2 SVGIG (reference sequence). The CDR3 coding sequence is TGTGCCGCACGACAGGGGCCTGAAGCTTTCTTT. As protein: CAARQGPEAFF.

The chain joins TRBV7-9 to TRBJ2-6; 9 positions match TRBD1. V lost 4 bases to trimming and J lost 2 bases; unmatched junction nucleotides: 12. The CDR3 contains 19 residues. The germline CDR1 and CDR2 sequences are SEHNR and FQNEAQ (reference sequence). The CDR3 bases are TGTGCCAGCAGCTCCCGACGGACAGGGGCCCAGGCTGGGGCCAACGTCCTGACTTTC. Amino acid sequence: CASSSRRTGAQAGANVLTF.